The rows below give T cell receptor beta chains drawn from one sample of a study of cytomegalovirus exposure and HLA in healthy donors. Profiled with immunoSEQ multiplex PCR; TCRdb holds only in-frame clones, not every one. Seen here are more than 110,000 clones, about 80% observed once, and the top ten hold approximately 4%. Sample: PBMCs. The receptors here all came from a man between 18 and 29 years old in good health and CMV-seronegative. Both conserved end residues are part of each CDR3. D genes are given only for firm matches.

D,length,V,CDR3
TRBD1,14,TRBV2,CASNPDRGLYEQYF
.,14,TRBV28,CASSFGGSDEKLFF
TRBD2,20,TRBV7-6,CASSSGLGSGMTSSYNEQFF
.,13,TRBV19,CASSMRVNTEAFF
TRBD1,15,TRBV5-1,CASSLNRGSTDTQYF
TRBD1,14,TRBV28,CASRKDRGTYEQYF
TRBD1,13,TRBV11-2,CASTTTGYAEQYF
.,15,TRBV28,CASSSRHRAPYEQYF
TRBD1,15,TRBV10-3,CAISVTGGVNTEAFF
.,17,TRBV28,CASRPVGPLNKNYGYTF
TRBD1,16,TRBV2,CASRFPQTGYQETQYF
.,14,TRBV5-5,CASSRQEFRTEAFF
TRBD1,16,TRBV7-3,CASSAQGPPTSYGYTF
.,15,TRBV2,CASSEVGRGTGELFF
.,11,TRBV2,CASRLSYEQYF
TRBD1,15,TRBV19,CASLGDSEANYGYTF
TRBD2,15,TRBV27,CASSLAGGRSYEQYF
.,10,TRBV2,CASVQETQYF
TRBD1,15,TRBV7-9,CASSLEPGQGHEQYF
TRBD1,18,TRBV5-1,CASSFFSRDSRYQETQYF
.,13,TRBV6-1,CASSVSSGNTIYF
TRBD2,19,TRBV27,CASSLASGGADRGTDTQYF
TRBD1,16,TRBV6-6,CASSYPQQGAREKLFF
.,15,TRBV18,CASSPGTGSYNEQFF
.,15,TRBV7-2,CASSLSESTYNEQFF
.,17,TRBV5-1,CASSSRQGASLYNEQFF
TRBD2,15,TRBV7-8,CASSLISGNSYEQYF
TRBD1,15,TRBV19,CASSYDRDLNQPQHF
TRBD1,12,TRBV18,CASSLGQGYAFF
TRBD1,15,TRBV7-9,CASSFRSTGDNEQFF
TRBD1,17,TRBV28,CASSLGQTSSGANVLTF
.,12,TRBV28,CASGSQGFGQFF
.,14,TRBV7-8,CASSLTAGAGTQYF
TRBD2,16,TRBV4-1,CASSQLGTGRGAEQFF
TRBD2,15,TRBV6-1,CASRLAGTSYNEQFF
.,11,TRBV5-8,CASSLVLGYTF
.,15,TRBV7-3,CASSQTVGGETEAFF
.,12,TRBV9,CASSGEGYEQYF
TRBD1,16,TRBV19,CASGNRGGGSNQPQHF
.,15,TRBV19,CASSSSIQGTYEQYF
.,11,TRBV2,CATRLVDTQYF
.,14,TRBV28,CASSSGTLYNEQFF
.,17,TRBV29-1,CSVEDRSRDSSGNTIYF
TRBD2,14,TRBV19,CASSIGAGAKEQYF
.,13,TRBV19,CASSISSRGGYTF
TRBD1,16,TRBV6-1,CASSAQGAPGANVLTF
TRBD1,13,TRBV9,CASSPPRGTEAFF
.,15,TRBV14,CASSPLVTSTDTQYF
.,13,TRBV30,CAWRVQKNSPLHF
TRBD2,15,TRBV30,CAWIRLREGTDTQYF
TRBD1,16,TRBV5-6,CASSFEPGQVLYEQYF
.,15,TRBV19,CASSIDLGLGRGYTF
.,13,TRBV18,CASSPGPGIGQFF
.,13,TRBV7-8,CASSLSNRNTIYF
TRBD1,15,TRBV6-4,CASSVGTGGTDTQYF